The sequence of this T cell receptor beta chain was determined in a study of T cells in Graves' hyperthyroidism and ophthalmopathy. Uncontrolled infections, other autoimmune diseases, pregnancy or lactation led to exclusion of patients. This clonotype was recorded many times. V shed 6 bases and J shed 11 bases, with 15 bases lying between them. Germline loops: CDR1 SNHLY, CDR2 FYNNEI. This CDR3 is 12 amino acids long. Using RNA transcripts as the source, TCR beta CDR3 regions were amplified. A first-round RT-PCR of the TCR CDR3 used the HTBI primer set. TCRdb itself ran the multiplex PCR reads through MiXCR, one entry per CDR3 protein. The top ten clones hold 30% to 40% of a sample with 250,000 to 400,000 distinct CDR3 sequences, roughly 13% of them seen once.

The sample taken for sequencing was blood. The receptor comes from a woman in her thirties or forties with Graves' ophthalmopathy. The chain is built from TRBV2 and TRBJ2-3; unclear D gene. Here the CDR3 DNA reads TGTGCCAGCAGGCCAGCCATTGTAGGGCAGTATTTT. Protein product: CASRPAIVGQYF.